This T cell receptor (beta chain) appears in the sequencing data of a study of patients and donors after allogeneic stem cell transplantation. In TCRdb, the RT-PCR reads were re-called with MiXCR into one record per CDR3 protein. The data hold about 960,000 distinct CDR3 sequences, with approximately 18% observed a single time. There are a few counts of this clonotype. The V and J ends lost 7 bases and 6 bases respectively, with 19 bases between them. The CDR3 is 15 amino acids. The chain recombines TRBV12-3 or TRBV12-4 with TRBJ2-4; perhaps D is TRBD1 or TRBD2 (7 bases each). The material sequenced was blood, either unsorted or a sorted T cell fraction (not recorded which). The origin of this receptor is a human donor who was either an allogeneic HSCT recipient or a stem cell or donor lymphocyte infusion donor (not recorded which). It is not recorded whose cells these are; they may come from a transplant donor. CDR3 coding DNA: TGTGCCAGCACCAAGGGGGCGGGGGTTTCAAACATTCAGTACTTC. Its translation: CASTKGAGVSNIQYF.